A single sample gave rise to the 8 T cell receptor beta chains below, sequenced in a study of blood T cells in healthy people across ages. Primers used in a second PCR of about 7 to 11 cycles were a sample-barcoded 5' primer and a J-beta primer mix. TCRdb re-called the 5' RACE reads through MiXCR, storing one row per CDR3 protein. The repertoire holds roughly 500,000 distinct CDR3 sequences, with 25% to 30% as singletons. The sequenced material came from blood. These receptors all stem from a woman in her seventies in good health.

The chain carries TRBV4-3 and TRBJ2-7; 11 nucleotides match TRBD2. CDR1 and CDR2 (germline): LGHNA, YSLEER. Trimming cost V 3 bases and J 6 bases; bases outside gene matches: 10. The CDR3 consists of 16 residues. The CDR3 reads CASSQDRRLAGREQYF. In DNA, the CDR3 is TGCGCCAGCAGCCAGGATAGGAGACTAGCGGGACGCGAGCAGTACTTC.

The genes are TRBV11-1 and TRBJ2-7; D possibly corresponds to TRBD2 (5 bases). CDR3 length: 15 amino acids. V lost 5 bases and J lost 2, with 16 bases in between. Germline loops: CDR1 SGHAT, CDR2 FQDESV (reference sequence). CDR3 protein: CASSPSRTSTYEQYF. In DNA, the CDR3 is TGTGCCAGCAGCCCAAGCCGGACTTCCACCTACGAGCAGTACTTC.

The gene calls are TRBV12-3 or TRBV12-4 and TRBJ2-2; 8 positions match TRBD1. Trimming cost V 5 bases and J 5 bases; bases outside gene matches: 7. CDR3 size: 15 residues. The chain's CDR3 is CASSPWDRLTGELFF. In DNA, the CDR3 is TGTGCCAGCAGTCCGTGGGACAGGCTTACCGGGGAGCTGTTTTTT.

The genes are TRBV9 and TRBJ2-5; no firm D call. V lost 3 bases and J 4 bases, leaving 13 bases between the germline ends. The germline CDR1 and CDR2 sequences are SGDLS and YYNGEE. This CDR3 spans 14 amino acids. CDR3 amino acids: CASSATSLGETQYF. CDR3 in DNA: TGTGCCAGCAGCGCGACGTCTCTCGGAGAGACCCAGTACTTC. Using reference TRBV9 and TRBJ2-5 for the parts outside the CDR3, the full variable domain is DSGVTQTPKHLITATGQRVTLRCSPRSGDLSVYWYQQSLDQGLQFLIQYYNGEERAKGNILERFSAQQFPDLHSELNLSSLELGDSALYFCASSATSLGETQYFGPGTRLLVL.

This clonotype was counted a few times. The chain joins TRBV20-1 to TRBJ2-5; 8 nucleotides agree with TRBD2. The tail of the sequence fits TRBJ2-7 better, so the J call may be wrong. The CDR3 is 16 amino acids. CDR1 and CDR2 (germline): DFQATT, SNEGSKA (reference sequence). The CDR3 bases are TGCAGTGCTAGTGGGGTGGCGGGGGGCCTCTCCTACGAGCAGTACTTC. The encoded protein is CSASGVAGGLSYEQYF.

This clonotype came up a few times. V gene TRBV18 combines with J gene TRBJ1-2; 9 positions agree with TRBD1. The CDR3 runs 15 residues. Looked up from germline, CDR1 is KGHSH and CDR2 is LQKENI. V lost 4 bases, J lost 7 bases, and 10 bases stayed unmatched. The CDR3 region has the DNA TGTGCCAGCTCACTGATCCGGGACAGGGCCTTTGGCTACACCTTC. Protein product: CASSLIRDRAFGYTF.

The V call is TRBV12-3 or TRBV12-4, the J call TRBJ2-2, with D perhaps matching TRBD1 or TRBD2 (5 bases each). The CDR3 totals 15 residues. V shed 6 bases and J shed 5 bases, with 16 bases lying between them. As DNA, the CDR3 is TGTGCCAGCAGGTTAACGGGACGACGGACCGGGGAGCTGTTTTTT. It specifies CASRLTGRRTGELFF.

This clonotype was counted between two and nine times. The rearrangement uses TRBV28 and TRBJ1-2; D ambiguous. The ends were cut back, 5 bases at V and 7 bases at J, with 14 bases in the middle. The CDR3 sequence is 13 residues long. Germline CDR1 MDHEN, CDR2 SYDVKM. The CDR3 DNA reads as TGTGCCAGCAGTGGTTGGGTAGGGAGTGGCTACACCTTC. This gives the protein CASSGWVGSGYTF.